The TCR beta chain described here comes from a study of T cells in Graves' hyperthyroidism and ophthalmopathy. The study's findings and limits: In the analysis, a 13 V-J model separated ophthalmopathy from stable hyperthyroidism.

This clonotype occurred many times. Its matching antigen is unknown. Hyperthyroidism patients were newly diagnosed, had disease duration under 2 months, and were aged 18 to 65 years. The TCR beta CDR3 regions underwent amplification using RNA transcripts as the source. The HTBI primer set served for first-round RT-PCR of the TCR CDR3. TCRdb independently ran MiXCR on the multiplex PCR reads; one entry per CDR3 protein. The sample holds some 600,000 distinct CDR3 sequences, 14% seen once. The TCR comes from a woman in her 30s with Graves' hyperthyroidism that later progressed to Graves' ophthalmopathy. Material: blood.

CDR3 nucleotide sequence: TGTGCCATCAGTGATGACGGGACTAGCGATAATAATGAGCAGTTCTTC. Translated: CAISDDGTSDNNEQFF. The chain employs TRBV10-3 and TRBJ2-1; the match to TRBD2 covers 10 bases. V was pared by 3 bases and J by 7 bases, with 9 bases of the junction left unmatched. CDR1 and CDR2 (germline): ENHRY, SYGVKD. The CDR3 has 16 residues.